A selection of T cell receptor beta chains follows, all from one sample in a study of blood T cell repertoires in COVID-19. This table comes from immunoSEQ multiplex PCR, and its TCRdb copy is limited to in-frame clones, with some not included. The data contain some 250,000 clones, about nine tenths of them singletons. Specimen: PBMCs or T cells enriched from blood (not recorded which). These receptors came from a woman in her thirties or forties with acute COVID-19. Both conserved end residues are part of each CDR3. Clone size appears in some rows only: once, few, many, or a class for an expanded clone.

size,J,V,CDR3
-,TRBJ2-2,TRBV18,CASSPRDSNTGELFF
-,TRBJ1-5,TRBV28,CASSTATGAADQPQHF
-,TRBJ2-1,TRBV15,CATSRDGGGNEQFF
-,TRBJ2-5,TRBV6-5,CASRSGGAGETQYF
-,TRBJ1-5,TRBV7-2,CASSRVTGRAQPQHF
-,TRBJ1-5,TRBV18,CASSPTGRNQPQHF
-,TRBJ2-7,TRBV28,CASSPSKGAREQYF
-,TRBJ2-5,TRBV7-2,CASSVVLLDQETQYF
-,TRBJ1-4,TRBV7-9,CASSLKGPSTGSNEKLFF
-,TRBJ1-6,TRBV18,CASSPQGQNNSPLHF
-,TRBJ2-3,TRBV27,CASSSLAGGRNTQYF
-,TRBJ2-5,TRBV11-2,CASSFRDRGPETQYF
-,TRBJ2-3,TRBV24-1,CATSEDYTDTQYF
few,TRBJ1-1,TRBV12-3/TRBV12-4,CASSPTGYTEAFF
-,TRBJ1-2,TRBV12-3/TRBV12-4,CASSLHINYGYTF
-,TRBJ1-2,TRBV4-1,CASSQGSGNNYGYTF
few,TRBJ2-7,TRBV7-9,CASSSSVLTGEQYF
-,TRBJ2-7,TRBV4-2,CASSQEGQGRYEQYF
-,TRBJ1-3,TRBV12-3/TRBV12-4,CASSKKNTIYF
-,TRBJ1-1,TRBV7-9,CASSKRQGSEAFF
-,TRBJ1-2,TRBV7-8,CASSLGIRRDGYTF
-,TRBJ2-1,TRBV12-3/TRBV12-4,CASSFNLANEQFF
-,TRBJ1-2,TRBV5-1,CASSPGRGYQGYTF
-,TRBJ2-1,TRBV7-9,CASSLRDGTGVYNEQFF
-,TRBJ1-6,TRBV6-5,CASSLPGQNSPLHF
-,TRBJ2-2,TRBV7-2,CASSPGGTTGELFF
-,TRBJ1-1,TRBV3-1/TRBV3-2,CASSQAQGAAGAFF
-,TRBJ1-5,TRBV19,CASSIENIANSNQPQHF
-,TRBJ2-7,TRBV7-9,CASSFSGTYEQYF
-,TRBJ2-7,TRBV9,CASSATTGPSYEQYF